Each of the 5 T cell receptor beta chains below was sequenced from the same sample in a study of molecular identifiers for immune sequencing clone quantification. One entry per CDR3 protein results from TCRdb running MiXCR on the PCR reads. Altogether just under 650,000 distinct CDR3 sequences are present, just under 20% being singletons, with the ten largest covering 0.85% to 0.9%. Specimen: naive CD8+ T cells from blood, with Jurkat cell RNA spiked in. Specified subset: FACS-sorted CD8+CD4-CCR7+CD45RA+ naive T cells. Receptors originate from a human donor in good health. Some libraries in this study had Jurkat cell RNA spiked in.

This clonotype came up many times. The chain couples TRBV7-6 to TRBJ2-3; 10 bases fit TRBD1. J gave up 3 bases and V 0 bases, and 0 bases lay outside the gene matches. The CDR3 spans 15 residues. Germline V CDR1 and CDR2: SGHVS, FNYEAQ. CDR3 in amino acids: CASSLADRGTDTQYF. DNA for the CDR3: TGTGCCAGCAGCTTAGCGGACAGGGGGACAGATACGCAGTATTTT.

This clonotype was seen repeatedly, ten times or more. This chain links TRBV7-9 with TRBJ1-6; no firm D call. Germline V gives CDR1 SEHNR, CDR2 FQNEAQ (reference sequence). The CDR3 runs to 12 residues. Trimming removed 5 bases at V and 5 bases at J, with 4 bases between. The DNA for the CDR3 is TGTGCCAGCAGCCCCGATAATTCACCCCTCCACTTT. Translation: CASSPDNSPLHF.

This clonotype has at least ten counts. The rearrangement uses TRBV12-3 or TRBV12-4 and TRBJ2-7, with 8 nucleotides matching TRBD2. J gave up 0 bases and V 1 base, and 5 bases lay outside the gene matches. The CDR3 is 16 amino acids. DNA for the CDR3: TGTGCCAGCAGTTTAGGGCGGGGGGTAGGCTCCTACGAGCAGTACTTC. This codes for CASSLGRGVGSYEQYF.

As regards this clonotype: This sequence may be a read error, since a much larger clone differs from it by one base. V usage is TRBV18 and J usage is TRBJ1-2; 7 nucleotides align to TRBD1. With 5 bases clipped from V and 7 bases from J, the junction kept 19 bases outside the gene matches. This CDR3 comprises 17 residues. In germline, CDR1 is KGHSH, CDR2 LQKENI. The CDR3 sequence is CASSSPTIQTGQSGYTF. Written as DNA, the CDR3 is TGTGCCAGCTCATCGCCAACCATCCAGACAGGGCAGAGTGGCTACACCTTC.

This clonotype appeared a few times. The chain joins TRBV7-9 to TRBJ2-2; D ambiguous. In germline, CDR1 is SEHNR, CDR2 FQNEAQ (reference sequence). This CDR3 has 15 amino acids. Trimming took 2 bases from V and 0 from J, leaving 7 bases between them. The CDR3 protein is CASSLNPANTGELFF. The CDR3 DNA follows: TGTGCCAGCAGCTTAAACCCCGCGAACACCGGGGAGCTGTTTTTT. Full variable domain (missing parts from reference TRBV7-9 and TRBJ2-2): DTGVSQNPRHKITKRGQNVTFRCDPISEHNRLYWYRQTLGQGPEFLTYFQNEAQLEKSRLLSDRFSAERPKGSFSTLEIQRTEQGDSAMYLCASSLNPANTGELFFGEGSRLTVL.